The present TCR beta chain was sequenced within a study of T cells in Graves' hyperthyroidism and ophthalmopathy (dated by TCRdb to about 2019). Background on the whole study: Peripheral blood samples were taken at the time of initial diagnosis, prior to any treatment. To identify TCR V-J signatures that set the groups apart, the researchers used a discovery cohort of about a hundred patients, made up of 40 to 45 with Graves' ophthalmopathy and 57 with stable Graves' hyperthyroidism. Prospective prediction of ophthalmopathy was tested in an independent validation cohort consisting of 18 to 20 hyperthyroidism patients and approximately 16 patients who later progressed to ophthalmopathy. The approximately 90 discovery patients were randomly split 7:3 into training and test sets. In about 6 Graves' hyperthyroidism patients, the study also compared T-cell repertoires from thyroid tissue with T-cell repertoires from blood. After blood sampling, hyperthyroidism patients were treated with methimazole at a starting dose of 30 mg daily, and ophthalmopathy patients were treated with high-dose intravenous methylprednisolone. The paper reports TCR Vbeta CDR3 sequencing of approximately 130 peripheral blood samples: 43 ophthalmopathy, roughly 80 hyperthyroidism and approximately 17 progressor patients.

This clonotype occurred a few times. Its antigen remains unidentified. No base qualities exist here, and no much larger clone lies one base off it. The TCR beta CDR3 regions were amplified from RNA transcripts. The TCR CDR3 was subjected to a first round of RT-PCR using the HTBI primer set and the Qiagen OneStep RT-PCR kit. The libraries were constructed in a second round of multiplex PCR and then size-selected and purified. Libraries were sequenced paired-end with 100 bp reads on an Illumina HiSeq2000. On the study's bioinformatics: Raw data were processed with SOAPnuke, discarding reads with adapters, uncalled bases, mean Phred below 15, or no exact constant-primer or identifier match. High-quality paired reads were merged with COPE v1.2.5, and unique nucleotide sequences were defined as clonotypes. MiTCR v1.1 was used to align the clonotypes against IMGT TRBV, TRBD and TRBJ reference segments. Analysis was restricted to V-J combinations with a frequency above 0.0001, which covered roughly 99% of repertoires. The TCS score was defined as F50 (clonal expansion) divided by E x V (chaos), with BLOSUM62-based TCRdist calculated between CDR3 peptides within each V-J. Welch's t-statistics and random forest reduced around 510 V-J features to under 15, which were used in a naive Bayes classifier (R e1071). The public reads were run again by TCRdb, first through fastp at Q25 and then through MiXCR, and only productive beta chains were kept. Rows are combined by CDR3 protein, so each entry shows the most common genes and DNA. The authors' filters were not applied to this entry. This sample has a few hundred thousand distinct CDR3 sequences in its table, and 25% of those were observed once. The top ten clonotypes cover about 70% of the sample.

Stable Graves' hyperthyroidism was defined as the absence of progression to ophthalmopathy over 18 months of follow-up. Hyperthyroidism patients were newly diagnosed, had a disease duration of under 2 months, and were aged 18 to 65 years. Any patient with an uncontrolled infection, another autoimmune disease, pregnancy or lactation was excluded. Clinical symptoms, serum thyroxine and TRAb, thyroid ultrasound, and orbital computed tomography formed the basis for the diagnoses. Ficoll-Paque density gradient centrifugation was used to isolate PBMCs from 8.5 to 10 ml of fresh peripheral blood. Total RNA was extracted with Trizol reagent, and quality was checked on an Agilent 2100 Bioanalyzer. From the cysteine through the phenylalanine, the CDR3 covers 16 amino acids. The retained sequence is limited to the CDR3, 48 bases, with the frame set at the first base. A distance of 22 bases separates the germline ends of V and J, which lose 7 bases and 7 bases respectively.

Overall results and qualifications from the work: No statistical method was used to fix the sample size in advance, and group allocation was not hidden from the investigators. Most expanded thyroid clonotypes (frequency above 0.001) were also found in blood, which suggests that blood repertoires may mirror thyroid immune responses. A 13 V-J signature model separated ophthalmopathy from stable hyperthyroidism, with around 90% sensitivity and 81.08% specificity in cross-validation and 80%/75% in testing. In validation, the model predicted progression to ophthalmopathy a median of roughly 6.5 months before onset, with roughly 70% sensitivity and 72.22% specificity.

The sequencing input was blood. This clonotype was sampled from a man between 45 and 60 years old with Graves' hyperthyroidism. This chain is built from TRBV12-3 or TRBV12-4 and TRBJ1-4, and TRBD1 may be the D gene, going by 5 matching bases. The DNA sequence reads TGTGCCAGCACGAGGACTCCGGGACCTCCTAGTGAAAAACTGTTTTTT. Translated, this is CASTRTPGPPSEKLFF.